This entry features one T cell receptor (beta chain) sequence. Its antigen is undetermined. Sequencing of TCR beta was performed on blood CD8+ and CD4+ T cells. Negative isolation yielded the CD8+ and CD4+ T cells, while FACS enriched the TEMRA cells. These data come from a study of CD8 T cells in Susac syndrome. Study-wide points: That the number of individuals in its TCR sequencing and HLA analysis was relatively small was acknowledged by the study.

Trimming removed 4 bases from V and 4 bases from J; junction bases left unmatched: 8. CDR1 and CDR2 (germline): SGHDN, FVKESK. CDR3 length: 15 residues. Reverse transcription of about 0.45 to 1 ug RNA was performed with random hexamers. Amplification of TCR beta CDR3 by immunoSEQ multiplex PCR spanned 54 Vbeta and 13 Jbeta. Each CDR3 protein is one row after TCRdb ran MiXCR on the immunoSEQ multiplex PCR reads. The profile shows about 140,000 distinct CDR3 sequences, 85% to 95% of them singletons. Material: CD4+ T cells from PBMCs. The source of this sequence is a human donor with multiple sclerosis. J is TRBJ2-5 and V is TRBV14, with 8 bases fitting TRBD2. CDR3 region: CASSPIGGARETQYF. The CDR3 coding sequence is TGTGCCAGCAGCCCGATCGGGGGGGCCCGAGAGACCCAGTACTTC.